The present T cell receptor (beta chain) was sequenced within a study of cytomegalovirus exposure and HLA in healthy donors (dated by TCRdb to between 2016 and 2019). A note on the overall study: An earlier analysis of approximately 640 of the donors reported approximately 270 Gb of sequence data and 100 million to 130 million unique TCR beta sequences from 150 million to 200 million T cells. In a later analysis, previously published TCR beta repertoires from about 670 donors were re-analyzed and high-resolution HLA genotyping was added so that TCR occurrence patterns could be studied. HLA typing included class I and class II loci at four-digit resolution. Typing coverage differed by locus: A, B, C, DRB1 and DQB1 were typed in roughly 620-640 donors, DQA1 in 500 to 550, DPA1 in roughly 590, and DPB1 in 400 to 480. An earlier analysis of some 600 of the donors applied high-throughput TCR beta sequencing to assess whether each TCR beta V gene segment acted as functional or pseudogenic. Every discovery cohort repertoire had been produced on one sequencing platform. A later genetic analysis used genome-wide SNP genotypes for about 60% of the roughly 700 donors, treating that subset as a discovery cohort. A few DR-DQ haplotypes were handled as single units for association and clustering because linkage in the cohort was strong. Donor age, sex, ethnicity and CMV serostatus were compiled together with the repertoire data. The study profiled the T cell repertoires of around 700 subjects by immunosequencing and related them to cytomegalovirus serostatus. The study combined high-throughput TCR immunosequencing, statistical association of individual TCRs with disease status, and machine learning to predict cytomegalovirus infection status. In addition to the first cohort of 650 to 800 subjects, a separate validation cohort of 120 different subjects was used. Roughly 300 gigabases of sequencing data and roughly 80 million unique TCR sequences made up an early release that covered over 550 HLA-typed donors. The study aimed to test whether signatures of past pathogen exposure could be identified by cataloging public T cell receptors. Among roughly 370 genotyped donors of the cohort, an average of around 240,000 unique TCR beta nucleotide sequences were sequenced per donor, roughly a sixth of them non-productive. The later analysis used no new phenotypic data to find candidate immune exposures, relying instead on TCR beta sequences and their occurrence across donors. Among the approximately 400 genotyped donors, around 81% belonged to the genetic ancestry cluster associated with self-reported Caucasian donors. What the authors observed across the whole study: An earlier analysis of approximately 570 of the donors showed that most TCR beta V segments appeared in productive rearrangements either about 90% or about 30% of the time, which broadly matched IMGT annotations. In a later genetic analysis, a missense DCLRE1C variant was associated with V-gene and J-gene trimming of TCR beta chains, and the association was replicated in an independent cohort. The earlier analysis of 587 of the donors excluded around 17 rarely observed V segments, including chromosome 9 orphons, because counts were too low. According to a later analysis, most CMV-associated TCR beta chains appeared to be HLA-restricted, and the HLA associations seemed to be driven largely by CMV exposure. According to a later genetic analysis, donors in an Asian-associated ancestry cluster had fewer N-insertions in productive TCRs than the approximately 670-donor mean. A few of the identified cytomegalovirus-associated TCR beta chains were confirmed in vitro to be specific for cytomegalovirus antigens. A later analysis found that TCR association rates varied across HLA loci, with DRB1 alleles showing the most associated TCRs and HLA-C alleles the fewest. Because some donors lacked HLA typing at each locus, the association tests relied only on the typed subset. Roughly uniform sequencing depth across donors was assumed in presence/absence analyses, although this assumption may not hold. The sequencing pipeline was judged likely to have produced a cluster of highly shared sequence variants as a technical artifact. CMV serostatus was the only immune exposure information available for the cohort. When HLA alleles, especially DR and DQ, strongly co-occurred, attributing TCR associations to individual alleles was difficult. In both the original and validation cohorts, the classifier was reported to diagnose cytomegalovirus status with high specificity and sensitivity. A later analysis reported that several top co-occurrence clusters appeared linked to parvovirus B19, influenza, CMV and Epstein-Barr virus. Most TCR sequences were observed very rarely across donors, whereas some public TCRs were present in many individuals. Linkage disequilibrium might explain the correlated functional status among segregating V segments, but an unknown experimental factor could not be ruled out. Only TCR beta chains were sequenced in this cohort, and the absence of alpha or paired-chain data limited detectable features. A later analysis associated 15,000 to 20,000 TCR beta sequences with specific HLA alleles at a false discovery rate of 0.05. A later analysis found that HLA-associated TCR beta chains were more clonally expanded and had lower generation probabilities than equally common non-associated chains. A total of 150 or so TCR beta chains were listed by the study as associated with cytomegalovirus. A further reported finding was that TCR beta sequences accurately predicted the HLA-A and HLA-B alleles for most subjects in the first cohort. The authors suggested that the approach could potentially be generalized to other disease states and immunological phenotypes. Some IMGT-functional V segments, including TRBV6-2 and TRBV6-3, could not be distinguished by the 87-base-pair reads and were therefore excluded.

Library generation was performed with the immunoSEQ multiplex PCR assay. For the multiplex PCR, a mixture combining 60 forward primers for TCR Vbeta segments and 13 reverse primers for TCR Jbeta segments was used. The CDR3 region of rearranged TCR beta genes was amplified from genomic DNA by a multiplex PCR assay. On the Illumina HiSeq System, the amplified TCR beta libraries were sequenced as 87-base-pair reads. The study's processing was this. A later analysis counted approximately 74 million unique TCR beta chains across the 550 to 700 repertoires, and some 11 million of these chains were shared by at least two donors. To remove PCR and sequencing errors, raw reads were error-corrected and collapsed into unique sequences using a nearest-neighbor algorithm that merged closely related sequences. V, D and J gene segments were assigned by aligning CDR3 sequences to IMGT reference sequences. For a sequence to be retained, a match of at least six nucleotides to both a V gene segment and a J gene segment was required. Rearrangements were called productive when the CDR3 lacked stop codons and stayed in frame with V and J; all others were non-productive. CDR3 was defined by IMGT convention, running from the second conserved V-encoded cysteine to the conserved J-encoded phenylalanine. The earlier analysis of 500 to 600 of the donors excluded sequences that lacked an unambiguous match to a single V gene segment. An earlier analysis of under 750 of the donors called V segments functional above 56.7% productive rearrangements and segregating when the between-donor standard deviation exceeded 5%. A statistical classification framework was built for diagnosing cytomegalovirus status from the catalog of TCR beta chain sequences. In a later analysis, V and J genes were assigned by comparing TCR nucleotide sequences against IMGT/GENE-DB human TR gene sequences. In a later analysis, CDR3 sequences and most-parsimonious VDJ recombination scenarios were assigned using the TCRdist pipeline. In a later analysis, each TCR beta chain was defined by its CDR3 amino acid sequence together with its V-gene family, and reads lacking a unique V-gene family were excluded. In a later analysis, 550 to 650 highly shared, low-generation-probability nucleotide sequences were removed to address suspected cross-contamination and a sequencing artifact. In a later analysis, a clonal expansion index was calculated for each public chain from normalized within-repertoire ranks of inferred template counts. Generation probabilities in a later analysis came from a VDJ recombination model fitted to out-of-frame rearrangements, and those results were checked against IGoR. In a later analysis, TCR-TCR, TCR-HLA and TCR-CMV co-occurrence was scored with hypergeometric tests, and a repertoire-size bias correction was applied to TCR pairs. In a later analysis, false discovery rates were estimated by permuting HLA or CMV assignments 20 times. In a later analysis, co-occurring TCRs were grouped using DBSCAN, and TCRdist sequence similarity was added for clustering within HLA-allele-positive subsets. For co-occurrence clustering, repertoires with fewer than 30,000 or more than 120,000 public chains were excluded, along with roughly 5 repertoires with anomalous nucleotide sharing. TCRdb holds this immuneACCESS table with in-frame rearrangements only. Some clones are missing; in checked studies, unresolved V genes explain under half, and the rest has no known cause. The V and J calls and clone size were taken over from that table, and D and trimming were inferred from the DNA. The sample table shows some 120,000 clones, and around 83% are seen once. Clones ranked in the top ten supply 3% of the sample.

In regard to this clone: The antigen this receptor binds is unknown. No much larger clone is present one base from it, and per-base qualities are unavailable.

Trimming removed 5 bases from V and 5 bases from J; the gene matches leave 10 bases unexplained. Measured from the cysteine to the phenylalanine, the CDR3 is 16 residues long. The only DNA kept is the CDR3, 48 bases in frame from the first base. Via the germline V gene (reference sequence), CDR1 is MNHEY and CDR2 SMNVEV. The cohort consisted of some 730 healthy bone marrow donors. At the time of sampling, every cohort member was nominally healthy, though immune exposures that went unrecorded were likely present. The donor tested CMV seropositive and was one of the 289 seropositive cohort members. A peripheral blood sample was provided by each donor, and peripheral blood mononuclear cells were used for TCR beta sequencing. The Qiagen DNeasy Blood Extraction Kit was used to extract genomic DNA from the blood cell samples.

Sequenced: PBMCs. The V and J segments used are TRBV27 and TRBJ2-2, and 8 junctional nucleotides match TRBD2. The receptor was isolated from a woman aged 18-29 years in good health and CMV-seropositive. The CDR3 is CASSIRGGWNTGELFF. The DNA sequence follows: TGTGCCAGCAGTATCCGGGGGGGGTGGAATACCGGGGAGCTGTTTTTT.